The T cell receptor (beta chain) under discussion was sequenced for a study of beta chain features in type 1 diabetes (dated by TCRdb to 2017 to 2018). With regard to the full study: Mean age, gender distribution, total cell number and subset yield were not different between patients and healthy donors. A total of roughly 98,000,000 sorted cells were examined across all samples, and RNA yield correlated strongly with the number of cells per subset. In the study, recently diagnosed type 1 diabetes patients and matched healthy donors were compared on the TCRB repertoires of their sorted circulating CD4+ T cell subsets. Regulatory and stem cell-like memory subsets were obtained from only 8 patients and roughly eight healthy donors, while naive and central memory subsets were obtained from all 30 or so donors. Study-wide conclusions, independent of this receptor: Because cDNA was sequenced instead of genomic DNA, activated cells with high expression could be over-represented, although the groups did not differ in activation or CD3 levels. At VDJ recombination sites, type 1 diabetes patients had fewer insertions and more deleted nucleotides, which implies abnormalities in thymic rearrangement. HLA sub-analyses involved small numbers of individuals, so any influence of HLA type on TCRB rearrangement remained unresolved. Type 1 diabetes patients showed a moderate but significant shortening of TCRB CDR3 length in all four CD4+ subsets. Naive, central memory and regulatory TCRB repertoires appeared to be more alike among patients than among healthy donors. Shorter templates might have been favored by PCR, but patient and control samples were amplified and corrected together, so both groups would have been affected equally by any skew.

Trimming costs V 0 bases and J 6 bases, and their ends lie 15 bases apart. The germline V gene gives CDR1 as MNHEY and CDR2 as SVGAGI. The CDR3, cysteine through phenylalanine, is 16 amino acids long. Only CDR3 DNA remains: 48 bases, in frame from the first base. The sample holds a few counts of this clone. Its antigen target is currently unknown. Base qualities were left out, and no much larger clone turns up one base away. The entire amount of isolated RNA was reverse transcribed using the High Capacity cDNA Reverse Transcription Kit, so the sequenced TCRB transcripts were expressed ones. Deep immunoSEQ sequencing was applied to naive, central memory and regulatory T cell samples, giving an average of about 3.7 million total reads per sample. Sorted cells were lysed in RLT buffer and RNA was extracted with DNase-treated RNeasy Micro or Mini kits, depending on cell number. Each cell subset was processed separately to prevent cross-contamination, with patient and healthy donor samples processed together. TCRB sequences were amplified from cDNA with the immunoSEQ multiplex PCR, producing 87-bp fragments spanning the CDR3 region. The amplicons were sequenced using the Illumina HiSeq platform. In the original analysis: PCR bias was corrected computationally using synthetic template baselines, and reads within Hamming distance 2 were collapsed, with unmergeable singletons discarded. Reads were aligned against IMGT so that V, D and J genes, CDR3 length and insertions or deletions at six rearrangement sites could be assigned. Within each subset, clonotype counts were normalized to sorted cell number, and only after that were true diversity and Gini coefficients computed with the tcR R package. The overlap coefficient, calculated on TCRB nucleotide sequences, was used to quantify repertoire sharing. TCRdb holds this immuneACCESS table with in-frame rearrangements only. Some clones are missing; in checked studies, unresolved V genes explain under half, and the rest has no known cause. The V and J calls and the clone size are those of that table, but D and trimming were determined from the DNA. Recorded for this sample are a few hundred thousand clones; roughly a tenth of them occurred a single time. The top ten clones comprise about 0.64% of the sample.

Each donor gave one peripheral blood draw, about 110 mL on average, collected into heparinised tubes. Using a panel that included CD45RO, CCR7, CD25, CD127, CD95 and CD27, naive, central memory, regulatory and stem cell-like memory CD4+ T cells were sorted on a BD FACSAria II. All sorted populations exceeded 95% purity. PBMCs were isolated immediately by Lymphoprep density gradient centrifugation and stained directly without culture. So that batch effects would be minimized, each experiment stained and sorted samples in pairs, pairing one healthy donor with one patient. The V gene is TRBV6-5 and the J gene is TRBJ2-1; no D gene call is confident. Sequenced input: central memory CD4+ T cells from blood. The clonotype originates from a man younger than 45 with type 1 diabetes. CDR3 region: CASSYSEMAFGNEQFF. The nucleotide sequence reads TGTGCCAGCAGTTACTCGGAAATGGCCTTCGGCAATGAGCAGTTCTTC.